The 9 T cell receptor beta chains reported below all come from one sample, sequenced in a study of T-cell reconstitution after alpha-beta-depleted transplantation in children. Unique molecular identifiers were incorporated during preparation of the TCRbeta library. MiXCR was run by TCRdb on the PCR reads, yielding one entry per CDR3 protein. The sample consists of some 500,000 distinct CDR3 sequences, about 16% of them appearing once. The sample consisted of PBMCs from the stem cell graft donor, taken from the stem cell graft. The receptors stem from a human donor who donated a stem cell graft to a child with acute lymphoblastic leukemia.

This clonotype has a handful of counts. The chain is built from TRBV4-1 and TRBJ2-3; 8 nucleotides align to TRBD2. The CDR3 runs to 17 residues. Germline values: CDR1 MGHRA, CDR2 YSYEKL. The J segment lost 9 bases and the V segment lost 3 bases, leaving 17 bases of the junction unmatched. CDR3 sequence reads: CASSHLGTRGLRETQYF. In nucleotides, the CDR3 is TGCGCCAGCAGCCACCTAGGGACTAGAGGGTTGAGGGAGACGCAGTATTTT.

About this clonotype itself: This could be a read error, since a much larger clone is one nucleotide away. This CDR3 is CSARGTSGRAGYEHYF. CDR3 bases: TGCAGTGCTAGAGGTACTAGCGGGAGGGCCGGGTACGAGCATTACTTC. The genes are TRBV20-1 and TRBJ2-7; 13 bases match TRBD2. This CDR3 contains 16 residues. Germline lookup yields CDR1 DFQATT and CDR2 SNEGSKA (reference sequence).

The chain is built from TRBV5-1 and TRBJ2-1, with D unclear. In germline, CDR1 is SGHRS, CDR2 YFSETQ. Trimming took 3 bases from V and 7 from J, leaving 8 bases between them. The CDR3 loop spans 12 amino acids. The CDR3 reads CASSSSLNEQFF. For the CDR3, the DNA is TGCGCCAGCAGCTCCAGCTTAAATGAGCAGTTCTTC.

J is TRBJ2-2 and V is TRBV6-5, with D possibly TRBD1 on 6 matching bases. CDR1 and CDR2 (germline): MNHEY, SVGAGI. Deletions cut 2 bases from V and 6 bases from J, with 13 bases between. This CDR3 region has 15 residues. The CDR3 sequence: CASSYAGVGSGELFF. The CDR3 DNA reads as TGTGCCAGCAGTTACGCAGGGGTGGGCTCCGGGGAGCTGTTTTTT.

The chain is built from TRBV20-1 and TRBJ2-1; 12 bases agree with TRBD2. The CDR3 consists of 17 residues. Trimming cost V 1 base and J 4 bases; bases outside gene matches: 8. Looked up from germline, CDR1 is DFQATT and CDR2 is SNEGSKA (reference sequence). Written as DNA, the CDR3 is TGCAGTGCTAGAGTTCTAGCGGGAGGGGACCTGTACAATGAGCAGTTCTTC. Protein sequence: CSARVLAGGDLYNEQFF.

This clonotype turned up a few times. The chain recombines TRBV20-1 with TRBJ2-1; TRBD2 aligns across 7 bases. The CDR3 sequence is 15 residues long. V was pared by 2 bases and J by 0 bases, with 4 bases of the junction left unmatched. The germline V gene has CDR1 DFQATT and CDR2 SNEGSKA (reference sequence). CDR3 in DNA: TGCAGTGCTAGATTTCTAGCGGTCTCCTACAATGAGCAGTTCTTC. This gives the protein CSARFLAVSYNEQFF.

This clonotype was found a few times. The chain couples TRBV27 to TRBJ2-1; TRBD2 might be the D (5 bases). Germline V gene data show CDR1 as MNHEY and CDR2 as SMNVEV (reference sequence). This CDR3 has 15 residues. Between the trimmed V and J ends, which lost 2 bases and 4 bases, there was a span of 12 bases. The CDR3 is CASSLSGPLYNEQFF. CDR3 DNA sequence: TGTGCCAGCAGTTTAAGCGGCCCACTTTACAATGAGCAGTTCTTC.

This chain uses TRBV11-1 with TRBJ1-1; TRBD1 is a possible D gene (5 bases). This CDR3 has 18 amino acids. The germline CDR1 and CDR2 sequences are SGHAT and FQDESV (reference sequence). Between the trimmed V and J ends, which lost 5 bases and 0 bases, there was a span of 22 bases. CDR3 bases: TGTGCCAGCAGCGACTGGACAAGGGGCATCGGGATGAACACTGAAGCTTTCTTT. Residues: CASSDWTRGIGMNTEAFF.

This clonotype was recorded a few times. The chain recombines TRBV12-3 or TRBV12-4 with TRBJ1-1; D unclear. Between the trimmed V and J ends, which lost 7 bases and 4 bases, there was a span of 13 bases. This CDR3 region has 13 residues. This chain's CDR3 is CASKGVWITEAFF. CDR3 DNA sequence: TGTGCCAGCAAGGGAGTTTGGATCACTGAAGCTTTCTTT.